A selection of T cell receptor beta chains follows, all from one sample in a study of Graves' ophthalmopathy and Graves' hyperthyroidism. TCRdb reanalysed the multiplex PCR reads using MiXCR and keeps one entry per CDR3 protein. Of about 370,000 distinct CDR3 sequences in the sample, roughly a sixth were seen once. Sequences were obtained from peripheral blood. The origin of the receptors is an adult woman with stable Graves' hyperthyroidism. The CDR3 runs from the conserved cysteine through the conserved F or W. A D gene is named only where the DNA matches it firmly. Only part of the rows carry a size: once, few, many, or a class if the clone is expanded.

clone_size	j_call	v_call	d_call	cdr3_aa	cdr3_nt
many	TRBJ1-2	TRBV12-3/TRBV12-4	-	CASSPSRTTTAYGYTF	TGTGCCAGCAGTCCATCCCGGACAACCACCGCCTATGGCTACACCTTC
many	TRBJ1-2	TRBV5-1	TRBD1	CASSQKQGIDYGYTF	TGCGCCAGCAGTCAAAAACAGGGGATCGACTATGGCTACACCTTC
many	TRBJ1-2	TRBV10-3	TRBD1	CAISARPGTGAVGYTF	TGTGCCATCAGTGCTCGTCCCGGGACAGGCGCGGTGGGCTACACCTTC
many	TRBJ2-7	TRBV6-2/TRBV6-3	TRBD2	CASSYSISAGGATYEQYF	TGTGCCAGCAGTTACTCGATCAGTGCGGGAGGCGCTACCTACGAGCAGTACTTC
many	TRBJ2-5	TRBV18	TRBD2	CASSPRLAGEGETQYF	TGTGCCAGCTCACCACGGCTAGCGGGAGAGGGGGAGACCCAGTACTTC
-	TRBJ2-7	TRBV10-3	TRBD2	CAISAGGFSGGRGFYEQYF	TGTGCCATCAGTGCGGGGGGGTTTTCGGGAGGGCGAGGGTTCTACGAGCAGTACTTC
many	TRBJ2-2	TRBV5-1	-	CASSFGTPNTGELFF	TGCGCCAGCAGCTTCGGGACACCTAACACCGGGGAGCTGTTTTTT
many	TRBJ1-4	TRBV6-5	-	CASSSDWGGEKLFF	TGTGCCAGCAGTTCGGACTGGGGGGGTGAAAAACTGTTTTTT
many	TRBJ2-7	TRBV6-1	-	CASRKARGDYEQYF	TGTGCCAGCAGGAAGGCTAGGGGGGACTACGAGCAGTACTTC
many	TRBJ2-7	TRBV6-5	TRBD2	CASSYGLAGNEQYF	TGTGCCAGCAGTTACGGACTAGCGGGAAACGAGCAGTACTTC
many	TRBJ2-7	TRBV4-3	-	CASSREHRGGYEQYF	TGCGCCAGCAGCCGAGAACATCGGGGAGGATACGAGCAGTACTTC
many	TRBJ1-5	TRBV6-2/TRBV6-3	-	CASSYGAGNQPQHF	TGTGCCAGCAGTTACGGGGCCGGGAATCAGCCCCAGCATTTT
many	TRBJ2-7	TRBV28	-	CASSPLDRLTYEQYF	TGTGCCAGCAGTCCACTGGACAGACTCACCTACGAGCAGTACTTC
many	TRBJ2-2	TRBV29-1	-	CSVISDRANTGELFF	TGCAGCGTTATCTCGGACAGAGCGAACACCGGGGAGCTGTTTTTT
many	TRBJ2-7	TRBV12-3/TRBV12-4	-	CASTTTLGDYEQYF	TGTGCCAGCACCACCACATTGGGGGACTACGAGCAGTACTTC
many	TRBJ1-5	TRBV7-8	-	CASSLEGAQPQHF	TGTGCCAGCAGCTTAGAAGGGGCGCAGCCCCAGCATTTT
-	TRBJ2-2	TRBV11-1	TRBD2	CASTVPSGLADTGELFF	TGTGCCAGCACCGTCCCCTCGGGTCTAGCGGACACCGGGGAGCTGTTTTTT
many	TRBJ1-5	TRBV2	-	CASSEWGGSQPQHF	TGTGCCAGCAGTGAATGGGGAGGGAGTCAGCCCCAGCATTTT
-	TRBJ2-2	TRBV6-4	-	CASSDSPGTGELCF	TGTGCCAGCAGTGACTCACCGGGCACCGGGGAGCTGTGTTTT
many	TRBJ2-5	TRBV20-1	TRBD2	CSVPGLAGPAETQYF	TGCAGTGTCCCGGGACTAGCGGGACCGGCAGAGACCCAGTACTTC
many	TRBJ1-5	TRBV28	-	CASSLYEYSNQPQHF	TGTGCCAGCAGTTTATACGAGTATAGCAATCAGCCCCAGCATTTT
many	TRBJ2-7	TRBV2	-	CASSMRRTFSYEQYF	TGTGCCAGCAGCATGAGAAGAACTTTTTCCTACGAGCAGTACTTC
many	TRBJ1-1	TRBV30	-	CAWSNKRGPGTEAFF	TGTGCCTGGAGTAACAAACGAGGGCCGGGAACTGAAGCTTTCTTT
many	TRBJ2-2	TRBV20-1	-	CSARVPGAVTGELFF	TGCAGTGCGCGGGTCCCGGGGGCCGTCACCGGGGAGCTGTTTTTT
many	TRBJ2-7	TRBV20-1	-	CSARIREFGYEQYF	TGCAGTGCTAGAATACGGGAGTTCGGGTACGAGCAGTACTTC
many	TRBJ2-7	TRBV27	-	CASSSQDSPYEQYF	TGTGCCAGCAGTTCCCAGGACAGCCCCTACGAGCAGTACTTC
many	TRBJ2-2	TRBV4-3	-	CASSLAPFGYAANTGELFF	TGCGCCAGCAGCCTCGCACCCTTTGGGTACGCCGCGAACACCGGGGAGCTGTTTTTT
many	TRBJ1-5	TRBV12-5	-	CASGFIPSRRGRQPQHF	TGTGCTAGTGGTTTTATCCCGTCGCGGAGGGGTCGTCAGCCCCAGCATTTT
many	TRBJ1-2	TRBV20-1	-	CSAQMTGRNYGYTF	TGCAGTGCTCAAATGACAGGTCGCAACTATGGCTACACCTTC